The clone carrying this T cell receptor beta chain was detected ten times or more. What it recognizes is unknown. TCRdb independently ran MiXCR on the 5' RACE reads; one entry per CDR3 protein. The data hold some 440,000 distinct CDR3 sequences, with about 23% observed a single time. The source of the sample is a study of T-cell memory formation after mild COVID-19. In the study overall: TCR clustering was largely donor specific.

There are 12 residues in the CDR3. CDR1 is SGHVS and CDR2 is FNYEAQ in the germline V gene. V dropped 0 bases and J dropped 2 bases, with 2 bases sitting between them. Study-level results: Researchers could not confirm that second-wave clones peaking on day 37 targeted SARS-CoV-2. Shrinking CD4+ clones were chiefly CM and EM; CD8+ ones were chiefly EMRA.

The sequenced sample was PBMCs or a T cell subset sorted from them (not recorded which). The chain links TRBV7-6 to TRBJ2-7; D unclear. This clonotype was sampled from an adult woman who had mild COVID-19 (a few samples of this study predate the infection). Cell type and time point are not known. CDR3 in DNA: TGTGCCAGCAGCTTAGCGCCCTACGAGCAGTACTTC. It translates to CASSLAPYEQYF.